One and the same sample provided the 23 T cell receptor beta chains below, sequenced in a study of response to subunit inactivated influenza vaccine. Via MiXCR, TCRdb re-called the RT-PCR reads, giving one row per CDR3 protein. The table shows about 530,000 distinct CDR3 sequences, with approximately 12% occurring only once. The specimen comprised PBMCs from blood, sampled on the day of vaccination. These receptors were taken from a man between 50 and 59 years old who received an inactivated influenza vaccine.

With respect to this clonotype: A much larger clonotype is one base distant, so this may be a read error. V and J are TRBV3-1 and TRBJ1-2; 7 nucleotides line up with TRBD1. The CDR3 contains 15 residues. CDR1 is LGHDT, CDR2 YNNKEL, per germline (reference sequence). The DNA of the CDR3 is TGTGTCAGCAGCCAAATAAGGGACAGCCCCTATGGCTACACCTTC. Translating gives CVSSQIRDSPYGYTF.

The genes are TRBV7-2 and TRBJ2-1; D gene uncertain. Germline CDR1 and CDR2: SGHTA and FQGNSA. This CDR3 contains 15 residues. Trimming took 1 base from V and 1 from J, leaving 8 bases between them. The CDR3 DNA is TGTGCCAGCAGCTTAGACCCCCTTTCCTACAATGAGCAGTTCTTC. Translating it yields CASSLDPLSYNEQFF.

The chain joins TRBV7-2 to TRBJ1-6; no firm D call. The CDR3 totals 14 residues. V lost 5 bases to trimming and J lost 5 bases, with 10 bases between them. Germline V gives CDR1 SGHTA, CDR2 FQGNSA. CDR3 residues: CASSPNRNNSPLHF. The CDR3 region has the DNA TGTGCCAGCAGCCCAAACAGAAATAATTCACCCCTCCACTTT.

This clonotype was detected a few times. This rearrangement joins TRBV5-6 to TRBJ1-4, with D uncertain. Germline V gene lookup returns CDR1 SGHDT and CDR2 YYEEEE. Trimming took off 0 bases at V and 6 bases at J, with 9 bases between the two ends. CDR3 length equals 14 residues. The CDR3 region is CASSLEGHDEKLFF. CDR3 coding DNA: TGTGCCAGCAGCTTGGAAGGTCATGATGAAAAACTGTTTTTT.

This clonotype was counted only a few times. The DNA of the CDR3 is TGCAGTGCTAAGAAAATAGCGGGGTTCACCGGGGAGCTGTTTTTT. The encoded protein is CSAKKIAGFTGELFF. V usage is TRBV20-1 and J usage is TRBJ2-2; the match to TRBD2 covers 8 bases. The CDR3 has 15 amino acids. Germline V gene data show CDR1 as DFQATT and CDR2 as SNEGSKA (reference sequence). With V trimmed by 4 bases and J by 4 bases, 8 bases remained unmatched.

The chain uses TRBV5-6 and TRBJ2-2; TRBD1 agrees at 9 bases. After removal of 4 bases from V and 8 bases from J, the junction contained 12 bases not matched to a gene. Germline lookup yields CDR1 SGHDT and CDR2 YYEEEE. The CDR3 contains 16 residues. Here the CDR3 reads CASSGAQGALKGELFF. The CDR3 bases are TGTGCCAGCAGCGGAGCACAGGGGGCGCTCAAGGGGGAGCTGTTTTTT.

This clonotype was observed a few times. The gene calls are TRBV10-3 and TRBJ1-5; 8 nucleotides match TRBD1. Germline V gives CDR1 ENHRY, CDR2 SYGVKD. The CDR3 contains 14 residues. The trim removed 5 bases at V and 4 bases at J, leaving 4 bases unmatched. CDR3 in amino acids: CAISPQGGNQPQHF. The CDR3 DNA is TGTGCCATCAGTCCACAGGGGGGGAATCAGCCCCAGCATTTT.

About this clonotype: A much more abundant neighbour one base away suggests this may be a read error. This chain connects TRBV28 to TRBJ2-1, with 9 bases matching TRBD2. This CDR3 comprises 18 residues. Germline CDR1 MDHEN, CDR2 SYDVKM. In DNA form, the CDR3 reads TGTGCCAGCAGTCTGGGGACAGCCCGACTAGCGGCAAGCGGTAATAGGTCCTTC. It is translated as CASSLGTARLAASGNRSF.

The V call is TRBV6-1, the J call TRBJ1-5, with 8 bases aligning to TRBD1. This CDR3 has 17 amino acids. Unmatched junction bases numbered 9, after V lost 5 bases and J lost 0 bases. Germline V gives CDR1 MNHNS, CDR2 SASEGT. The CDR3 reads CASSRGTGDNSNQPQHF. The CDR3 DNA is TGTGCCAGCAGTCGCGGGACAGGAGACAATAGCAATCAGCCCCAGCATTTT.

The chain is built from TRBV7-9 and TRBJ2-1; 7 bases are shared with TRBD2. CDR1 SEHNR and CDR2 FQNEAQ come from the germline V gene (reference sequence). Losses at the gene ends were 3 bases for V and 2 bases for J; bases not matched to a gene: 7. The CDR3 contains 16 residues. CDR3 protein: CASSFSAGVPYNEQFF. The CDR3 DNA reads as TGTGCCAGCAGCTTTAGTGCGGGAGTCCCCTACAATGAGCAGTTCTTC. The full variable domain, rest sourced from reference TRBV7-9 and TRBJ2-1, is DTGVSQNPRHKITKRGQNVTFRCDPISEHNRLYWYRQTLGQGPEFLTYFQNEAQLEKSRLLSDRFSAERPKGSFSTLEIQRTEQGDSAMYLCASSFSAGVPYNEQFFGPGTRLTVL.

This clonotype has only a few counts. V usage is TRBV7-2 and J usage is TRBJ2-7; 12 nucleotides match TRBD2. The CDR3 extends over 15 amino acids. CDR1 and CDR2 from the germline V gene are SGHTA and FQGNSA. The V segment lost 5 bases and the J segment 4 bases; nucleotides outside the gene matches: 6. In DNA form, the CDR3 reads TGTGCCAGCAGCCCTACTAGCGGGAGGAGATACGAGCAGTACTTC. Its translation: CASSPTSGRRYEQYF. Drawing the rest from reference TRBV7-2 and TRBJ2-7, the complete variable domain is GAGVSQSPSNKVTEKGKDVELRCDPISGHTALYWYRQSLGQGLEFLIYFQGNSAPDKSGLPSDRFSAERTGGSVSTLTIQRTQQEDSAVYLCASSPTSGRRYEQYFGPGTRLTVT.

This clonotype occurred a few times. The chain links TRBV6-1 to TRBJ2-3; 7 bases map to TRBD1. Germline lookup yields CDR1 MNHNS and CDR2 SASEGT. Trimming took 6 bases from V and 3 from J; bases not matched to a gene: 12. The CDR3 is made up of 16 amino acids. CDR3: CASSPQTGVRTDTQYF. The DNA of the CDR3 is TGTGCCAGCAGCCCCCAAACAGGGGTTCGGACAGATACGCAGTATTTT.

This clonotype was recorded a few times. The rearrangement joins TRBV6-1 to TRBJ2-5; a weak D match, TRBD1 (5 bases). Trimming shortened V by 5 bases and J by 5 bases, and 12 bases separated the two germline ends. There are 13 residues in the CDR3. Germline V gene lookup returns CDR1 MNHNS and CDR2 SASEGT. CDR3 in DNA: TGTGCCAGCAGTAGGGGCCCCCGGGAGACCCAGTACTTC. Protein product: CASSRGPRETQYF.

This chain uses TRBV15 with TRBJ2-5; D not resolved. The CDR3 sequence is 13 residues long. Per germline, CDR1 LNHNV and CDR2 YYDKDF (reference sequence). Between the trimmed V and J ends, which lost 5 bases and 2 bases, there was a span of 9 bases. The CDR3 here is CATSSRRQETQYF. The CDR3 nucleotides are TGTGCCACCAGCTCCAGGCGACAAGAGACCCAGTACTTC.

The chain couples TRBV20-1 to TRBJ1-4; no reliable D call. With 1 base removed from V and 8 bases from J, the gap between germline ends came to 5 bases. CDR1 and CDR2 (germline): DFQATT, SNEGSKA (reference sequence). This CDR3 comprises 11 residues. This CDR3 is CSARVTEKLFF. CDR3 bases: TGCAGTGCTAGAGTGACGGAAAAACTGTTTTTT.

A few counts support this clonotype. This chain joins TRBV6-2 or TRBV6-3 and TRBJ2-3; D uncertain. This CDR3 comprises 13 residues. Between the trimmed V and J ends, which lost 1 base and 3 bases, there was a span of 5 bases. Looked up from germline, CDR1 is MNHEY and CDR2 is SVGEGT. This chain's CDR3 is CASSYYLTDTQYF. The CDR3 DNA follows: TGTGCCAGCAGTTACTACCTAACAGATACGCAGTATTTT.

This chain links TRBV19 with TRBJ2-1; D uncertain. Germline V gene lookup returns CDR1 LNHDA and CDR2 SQIVND (reference sequence). The CDR3 is 17 residues long. V was cut by 3 bases and J by 1 base, with 16 bases left in between. CDR3 sequence (DNA): TGTGCCAGTAGTATTGGCCCAACTAACAGATCCTACAATGAGCAGTTCTTC. It specifies CASSIGPTNRSYNEQFF. Combining the CDR3 with reference TRBV19 and TRBJ2-1 gives the whole variable domain DGGITQSPKYLFRKEGQNVTLSCEQNLNHDAMYWYRQDPGQGLRLIYYSQIVNDFQKGDIAEGYSVSREKKESFPLTVTSAQKNPTAFYLCASSIGPTNRSYNEQFFGPGTRLTVL.

The V and J genes are TRBV4-1 and TRBJ1-1; 7 nucleotides align to TRBD1. CDR1 and CDR2 (germline): MGHRA, YSYEKL. The CDR3 contains 16 residues. Trimming cost V 0 bases and J 3 bases; bases outside gene matches: 7. The CDR3 DNA follows: TGCGCCAGCAGCCAAGATAGGAGGGGGCCCTACACTGAAGCTTTCTTT. Translating gives CASSQDRRGPYTEAFF.

Regarding this clonotype: A much larger clone lies a single base off, so this may be a read error. V and J are TRBV28 and TRBJ2-7, with 9 positions matching TRBD1. The CDR3 has 15 residues. The V gene's germline CDR1 is MDHEN and CDR2 SYDVKM. The V segment lost 3 bases and the J segment 7 bases; nucleotides outside the gene matches: 10. CDR3 nucleotides: TGTGCCAGCAGTTTTTCCCGGGACAGGGTTGGGGAGCAGTACTTC. Its translation: CASSFSRDRVGEQYF.

The rearrangement uses TRBV12-5 and TRBJ2-2; unclear D gene. Germline CDR1 LGHNT, CDR2 FRNRAP. This CDR3 spans 12 amino acids. With 1 base removed from V and 11 bases from J, the gap between germline ends came to 8 bases. The CDR3 nucleotides are TGTGCTAGTGGTTTGGATACTTTAGAGCTGTTTTTT. It specifies CASGLDTLELFF.

This sequence joins TRBV12-3 or TRBV12-4 and TRBJ1-6, with 9 bases that match TRBD1. CDR3 size: 13 residues. The V segment lost 5 bases and the J segment 8 bases; nucleotides outside the gene matches: 1. CDR3 sequence reads: CASSRTGDSPLHF. The CDR3 DNA is TGTGCCAGCAGTAGGACAGGGGATTCACCCCTCCACTTT.

The chain uses TRBV7-9 and TRBJ2-7; D is uncertain. From germline, CDR1 is SEHNR and CDR2 FQNEAQ (reference sequence). Deletions cut 6 bases from V and 1 base from J, with 19 bases between. The CDR3 consists of 16 residues. CDR3 bases: TGTGCCAGCAGTCTTGAGACTGAGTTTTTGTCCTACGAGCAGTACTTC. It codes for CASSLETEFLSYEQYF.

This clonotype was counted a few times. The genes are TRBV4-3 and TRBJ2-2; D possibly uses TRBD1 or TRBD2 (5 bases each). Trimming removed 0 bases from V and 4 bases from J, with 9 bases in between. The V gene's germline CDR1 is LGHNA and CDR2 YSLEER. The CDR3 has 15 residues. The CDR3 sequence is CASSQEAGGTGELFF. Here the CDR3 DNA reads TGCGCCAGCAGCCAAGAGGCTGGGGGCACCGGGGAGCTGTTTTTT.